The clone carrying this TCR beta chain was detected ten times or more. Antigen unknown. Indicated time point: newly diagnosed GD, antithyroid drugs for less than 3 months. Extracted RNA from PBMCs served as the source of the TCR library. The sample is drawn from a study of regulatory T cells in long-lasting Graves disease. The CDR3 runs 13 residues. The germline gives CDR1 DFQATT, CDR2 SNEGSKA (reference sequence). Trimming removed 6 bases at V and 2 bases at J, with 13 bases between. Study observations and caveats: Under persistent disease, TRBV28, TRBJ1-2 and TRBJ2-5 were used preferentially.

Arm-PCR of CDR3 regions with iRepertoire HTBI primers generated TCR beta libraries. TCRdb independently ran MiXCR on the multiplex PCR reads; one entry per CDR3 protein. The table records around 480,000 distinct CDR3 sequences, 15% to 20% of them present only once. The sample also formed part of further work on T cells in Graves' hyperthyroidism and ophthalmopathy.

The material sequenced was peripheral blood mononuclear cells (PBMCs), taken at new diagnosis, from a patient treated with antithyroid drugs. The receptor comes from a woman aged 40 to 65 with Graves disease. This chain joins TRBV20-1 and TRBJ1-2; D unresolved. CDR3 loop: CSALRGRNYGYTF. The CDR3 DNA is TGCAGTGCCCTTCGAGGGCGGAACTATGGCTACACCTTC.